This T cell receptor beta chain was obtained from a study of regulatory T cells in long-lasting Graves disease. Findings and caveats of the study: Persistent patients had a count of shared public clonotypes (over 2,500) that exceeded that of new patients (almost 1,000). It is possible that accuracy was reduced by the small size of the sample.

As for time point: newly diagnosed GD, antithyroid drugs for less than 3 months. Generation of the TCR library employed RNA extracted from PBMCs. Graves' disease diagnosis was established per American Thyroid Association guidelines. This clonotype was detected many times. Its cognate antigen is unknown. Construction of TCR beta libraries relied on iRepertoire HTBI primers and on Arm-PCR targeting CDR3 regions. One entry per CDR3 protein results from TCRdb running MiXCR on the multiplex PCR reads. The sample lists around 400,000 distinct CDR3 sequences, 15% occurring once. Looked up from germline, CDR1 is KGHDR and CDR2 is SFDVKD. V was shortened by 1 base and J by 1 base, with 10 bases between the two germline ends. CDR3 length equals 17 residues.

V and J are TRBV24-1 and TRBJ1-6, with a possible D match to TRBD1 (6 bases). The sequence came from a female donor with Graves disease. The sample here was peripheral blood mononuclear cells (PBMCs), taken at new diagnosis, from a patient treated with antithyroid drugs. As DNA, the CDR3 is TGTGCCACCAGTGATTTAAGAGGGGGATCCTATAATTCACCCCTCCACTTT. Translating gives CATSDLRGGSYNSPLHF.